Described below is a single T cell receptor (beta chain) sequence and its context. Its matching antigen is unknown. CDR1 GTSNPN and CDR2 SVGIG come from the germline V gene (reference sequence). The J segment lost 1 base and the V segment lost 0 bases, leaving 1 base of the junction unmatched. This CDR3 is built from 14 residues. Normal lung sampling was at least 3 cm from the tumour, as distant as possible. Only in-frame clones appear in the TCRdb table, and some are missing; sequencing was by immunoSEQ multiplex PCR. Here the sample spans some 6,600 clones, 82% being singletons. These data come from a study of immune cell composition in non-small cell lung cancer. Study conclusions and caveats: Tumour TCR-beta clonality was not significantly tied to smoking pack-years.

The chain joins TRBV30 to TRBJ1-1; the match to TRBD1 covers 8 bases. The sequenced sample was non-adjacent lung tissue. The clonotype was recovered from a human donor with non-small cell lung cancer. The CDR3 loop is CAWSVGTGNTEAFF. The CDR3 DNA sequence: TGTGCCTGGAGTGTAGGGACAGGGAACACTGAAGCTTTCTTT.